Sequencing of this T cell receptor beta chain was carried out in a study of neurological immune-mediated disorders. Over 160 million TCR-beta sequences from 15-18 subjects were obtained in each sequencing run. TCRdb re-called the 5' RACE reads through MiXCR, storing one row per CDR3 protein. Altogether approximately 23,000 distinct CDR3 sequences are present, around 9.3% being singletons, with the ten largest covering about 20%. This clonotype was found a few times. CDR3 length: 16 amino acids. In germline, CDR1 is SGHTA, CDR2 FQGNSA. V gave up 2 bases and J gave up 2 bases; unmatched junction bases: 2.

The clonotype originates from a woman in her fifties or sixties with HTLV-1-associated myelopathy (HAM/TSP). The gene calls are TRBV7-2 and TRBJ2-3, with 12 bases aligning to TRBD2. The sample comprised PBMCs. The CDR3 nucleotides read TGTGCCAGCAGCTTAACTAGCGGGGGGTACACAGATACGCAGTATTTT. Protein sequence: CASSLTSGGYTDTQYF.